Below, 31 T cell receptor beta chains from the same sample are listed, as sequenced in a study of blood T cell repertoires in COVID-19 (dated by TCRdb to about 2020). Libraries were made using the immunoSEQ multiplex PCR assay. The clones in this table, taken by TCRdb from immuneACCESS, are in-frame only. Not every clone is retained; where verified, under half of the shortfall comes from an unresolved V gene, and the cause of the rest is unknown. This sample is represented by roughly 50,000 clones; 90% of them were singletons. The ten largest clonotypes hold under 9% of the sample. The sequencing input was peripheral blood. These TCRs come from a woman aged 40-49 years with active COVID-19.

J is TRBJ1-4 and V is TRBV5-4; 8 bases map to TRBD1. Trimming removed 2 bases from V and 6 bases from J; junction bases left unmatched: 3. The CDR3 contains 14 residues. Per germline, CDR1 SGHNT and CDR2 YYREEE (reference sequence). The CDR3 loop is CASSFGQGDEKLFF. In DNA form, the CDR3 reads TGTGCCAGCAGCTTTGGACAGGGAGATGAAAAACTGTTTTTT.

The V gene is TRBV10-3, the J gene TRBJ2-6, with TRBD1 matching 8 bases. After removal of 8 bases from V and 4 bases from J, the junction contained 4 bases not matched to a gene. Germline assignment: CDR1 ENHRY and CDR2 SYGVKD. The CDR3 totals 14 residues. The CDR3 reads CAIQGAKGANVLTF. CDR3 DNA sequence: TGTGCCATCCAGGGGGCGAAGGGGGCCAACGTCCTGACTTTC.

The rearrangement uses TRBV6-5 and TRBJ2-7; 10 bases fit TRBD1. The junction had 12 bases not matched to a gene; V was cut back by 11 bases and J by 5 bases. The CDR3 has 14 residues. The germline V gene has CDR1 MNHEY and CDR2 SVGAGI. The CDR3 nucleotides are TGTGCCGGGGCGAGACAGGGGGCTCCTCACGAGCAGTACTTC. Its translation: CAGARQGAPHEQYF.

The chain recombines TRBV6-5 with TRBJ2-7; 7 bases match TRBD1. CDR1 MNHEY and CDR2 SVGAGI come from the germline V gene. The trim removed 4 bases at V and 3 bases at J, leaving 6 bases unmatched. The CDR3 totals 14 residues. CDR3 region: CASSLYRDSYEQYF. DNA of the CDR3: TGTGCCAGCAGTTTGTACCGGGACAGCTACGAGCAGTACTTC.

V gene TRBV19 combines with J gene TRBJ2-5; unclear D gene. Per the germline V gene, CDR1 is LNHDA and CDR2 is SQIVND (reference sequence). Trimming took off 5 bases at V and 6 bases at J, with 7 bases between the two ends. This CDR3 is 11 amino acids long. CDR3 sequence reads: CASSEEKTQYF. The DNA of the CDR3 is TGTGCCAGTAGTGAGGAGAAGACCCAGTACTTC.

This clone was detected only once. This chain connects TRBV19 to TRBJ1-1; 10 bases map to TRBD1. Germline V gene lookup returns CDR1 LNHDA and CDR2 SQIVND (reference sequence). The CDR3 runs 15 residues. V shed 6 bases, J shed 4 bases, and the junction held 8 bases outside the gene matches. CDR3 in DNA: TGTGCCAGTAGAACAAGGGACAGGGGTAGCACTGAAGCTTTCTTT. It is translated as CASRTRDRGSTEAFF.

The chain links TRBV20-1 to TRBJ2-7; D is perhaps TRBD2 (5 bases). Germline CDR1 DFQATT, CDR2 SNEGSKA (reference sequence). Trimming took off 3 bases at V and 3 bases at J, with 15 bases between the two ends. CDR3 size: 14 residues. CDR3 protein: CSASRGTGDYEQYF. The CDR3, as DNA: TGCAGTGCTAGTCGGGGAACTGGTGACTACGAGCAGTACTTC.

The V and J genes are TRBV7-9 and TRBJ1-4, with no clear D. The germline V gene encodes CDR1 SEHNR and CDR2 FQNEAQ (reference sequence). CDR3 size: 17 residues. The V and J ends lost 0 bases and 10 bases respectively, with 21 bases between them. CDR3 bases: TGTGCCAGCAGCTTAGCGTCGGGAGCCCGGGAGGGAGGAAAACTGTTTTTT. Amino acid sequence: CASSLASGAREGGKLFF.

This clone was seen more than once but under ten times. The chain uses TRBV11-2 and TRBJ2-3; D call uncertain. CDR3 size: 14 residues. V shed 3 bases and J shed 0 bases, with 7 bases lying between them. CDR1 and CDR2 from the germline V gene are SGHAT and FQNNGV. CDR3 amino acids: CASSFGSSTDTQYF. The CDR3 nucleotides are TGTGCCAGCAGCTTCGGGTCTAGCACAGATACGCAGTATTTT. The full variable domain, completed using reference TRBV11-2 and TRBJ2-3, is EAGVAQSPRYKIIEKRQSVAFWCNPISGHATLYWYQQILGQGPKLLIQFQNNGVVDDSQLPKDRFSAERLKGVDSTLKIQPAKLEDSAVYLCASSFGSSTDTQYFGPGTRLTVL.

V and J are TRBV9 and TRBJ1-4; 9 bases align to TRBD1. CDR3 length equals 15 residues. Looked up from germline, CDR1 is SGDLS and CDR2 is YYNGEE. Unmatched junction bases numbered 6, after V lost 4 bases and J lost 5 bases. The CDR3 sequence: CASSPGTGWNEKLFF. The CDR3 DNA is TGTGCCAGCAGCCCCGGGACAGGGTGGAATGAAAAACTGTTTTTT.

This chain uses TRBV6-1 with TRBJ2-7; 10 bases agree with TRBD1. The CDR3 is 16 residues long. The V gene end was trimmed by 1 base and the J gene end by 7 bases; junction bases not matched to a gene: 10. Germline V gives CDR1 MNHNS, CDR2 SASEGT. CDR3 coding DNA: TGTGCCAGCAGTGAAGTACCGACAGGGGGCGTCGGGGAGCAGTACTTC. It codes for CASSEVPTGGVGEQYF.

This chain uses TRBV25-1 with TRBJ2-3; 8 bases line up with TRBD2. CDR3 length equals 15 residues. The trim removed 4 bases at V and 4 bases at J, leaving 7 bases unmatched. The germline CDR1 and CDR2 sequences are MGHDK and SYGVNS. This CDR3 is CASSVRGGSADTQYF. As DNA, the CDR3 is TGTGCCAGCAGTGTCCGGGGGGGCAGCGCAGATACGCAGTATTTT.

CDR3 residues: CATSDRGLVGEQFF. Written as DNA, the CDR3 is TGTGCCACCAGTGATAGGGGACTAGTCGGTGAGCAGTTCTTC. The chain combines TRBV24-1 with TRBJ2-1; TRBD2 aligns across 8 bases. CDR3 length equals 14 residues. The V and J ends lost 3 bases and 9 bases, in that order; junction bases with no gene match: 6. Germline V gives CDR1 KGHDR, CDR2 SFDVKD.

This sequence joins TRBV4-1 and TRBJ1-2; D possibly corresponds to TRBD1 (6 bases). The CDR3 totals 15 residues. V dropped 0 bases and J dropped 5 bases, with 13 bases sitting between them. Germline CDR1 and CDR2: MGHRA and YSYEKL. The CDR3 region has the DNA TGCGCCAGCAGCCAAGATCGGACAGCGTATTATGGCTACACCTTC. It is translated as CASSQDRTAYYGYTF.

CDR3 nucleotides: TGCGCCAGCGGGCCAGCGGGGGGAGACACAGATACGCAGTATTTT. It is translated as CASGPAGGDTDTQYF. V is TRBV5-1 and J is TRBJ2-3; the match to TRBD2 covers 9 bases. This CDR3 contains 15 residues. V was pared by 7 bases and J by 2 bases, with 8 bases of the junction left unmatched. Germline CDR1 and CDR2: SGHRS and YFSETQ.

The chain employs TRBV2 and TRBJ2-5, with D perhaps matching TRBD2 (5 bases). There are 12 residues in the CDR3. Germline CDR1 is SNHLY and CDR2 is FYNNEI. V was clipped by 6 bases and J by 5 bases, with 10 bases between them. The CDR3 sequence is CASRRAEETQYF. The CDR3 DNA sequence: TGTGCCAGCAGGCGGGCCGAGGAGACCCAGTACTTC.

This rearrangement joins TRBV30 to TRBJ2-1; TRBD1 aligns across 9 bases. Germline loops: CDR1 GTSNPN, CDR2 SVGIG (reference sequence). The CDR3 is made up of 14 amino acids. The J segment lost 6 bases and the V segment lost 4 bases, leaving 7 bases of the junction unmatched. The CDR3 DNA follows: TGTGCCTGGAACAGGGGGCCGCTTGGCAATGAGCAGTTCTTC. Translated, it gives CAWNRGPLGNEQFF.

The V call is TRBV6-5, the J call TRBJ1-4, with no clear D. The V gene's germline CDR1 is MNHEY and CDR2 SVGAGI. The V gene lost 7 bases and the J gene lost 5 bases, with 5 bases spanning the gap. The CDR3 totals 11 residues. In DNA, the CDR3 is TGTGCCAGCATCTTAAATGAAAAACTGTTTTTT. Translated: CASILNEKLFF.

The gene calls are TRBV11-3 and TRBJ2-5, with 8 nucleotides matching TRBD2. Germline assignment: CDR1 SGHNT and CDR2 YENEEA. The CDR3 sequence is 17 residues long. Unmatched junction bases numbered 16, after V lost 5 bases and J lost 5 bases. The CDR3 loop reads CASSHRGTIGGGETQYF. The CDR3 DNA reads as TGTGCCAGCAGCCATAGGGGCACTATTGGCGGGGGGGAGACCCAGTACTTC.

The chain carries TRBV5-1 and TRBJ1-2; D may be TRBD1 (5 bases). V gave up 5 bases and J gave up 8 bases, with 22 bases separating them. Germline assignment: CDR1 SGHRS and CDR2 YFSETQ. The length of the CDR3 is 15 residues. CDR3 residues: CASSSTPQGGGGYTF. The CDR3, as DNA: TGCGCCAGCAGTTCAACCCCTCAGGGTGGAGGGGGCTACACCTTC.

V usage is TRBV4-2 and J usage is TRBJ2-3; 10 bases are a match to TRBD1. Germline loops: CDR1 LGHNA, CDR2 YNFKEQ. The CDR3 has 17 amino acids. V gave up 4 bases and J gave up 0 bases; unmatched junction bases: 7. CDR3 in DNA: TGTGCCAGCAGCCCGTCCCGACAGGGGGCCAGCACAGATACGCAGTATTTT. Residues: CASSPSRQGASTDTQYF.

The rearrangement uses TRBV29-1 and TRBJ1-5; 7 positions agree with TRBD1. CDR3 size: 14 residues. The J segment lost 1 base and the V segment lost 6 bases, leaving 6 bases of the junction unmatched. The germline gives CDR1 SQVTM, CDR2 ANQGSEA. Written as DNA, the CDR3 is TGCAGCGTCGTGACAGGGTGGAGCAATCAGCCCCAGCATTTT. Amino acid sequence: CSVVTGWSNQPQHF.

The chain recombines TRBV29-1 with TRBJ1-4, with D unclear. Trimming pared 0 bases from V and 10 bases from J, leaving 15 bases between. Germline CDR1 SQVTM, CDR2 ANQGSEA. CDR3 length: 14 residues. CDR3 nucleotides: TGCAGCGTTGAAGAGCCCAGACATCCTGGAAAACTGTTTTTT. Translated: CSVEEPRHPGKLFF.

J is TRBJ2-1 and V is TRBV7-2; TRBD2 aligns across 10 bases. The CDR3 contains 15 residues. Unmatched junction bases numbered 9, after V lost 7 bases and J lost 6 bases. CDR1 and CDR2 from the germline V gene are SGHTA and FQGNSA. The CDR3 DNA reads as TGTGCCAGCACCCCTCAAGCGGGGGGGCGCAATGAGCAGTTCTTC. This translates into CASTPQAGGRNEQFF.

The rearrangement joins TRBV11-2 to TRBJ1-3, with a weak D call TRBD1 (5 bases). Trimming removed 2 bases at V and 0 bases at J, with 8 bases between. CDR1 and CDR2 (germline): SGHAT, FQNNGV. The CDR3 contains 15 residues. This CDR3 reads CASSLLGGSGNTIYF. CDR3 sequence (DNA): TGTGCCAGCAGCTTACTCGGGGGCTCTGGAAACACCATATATTTT.

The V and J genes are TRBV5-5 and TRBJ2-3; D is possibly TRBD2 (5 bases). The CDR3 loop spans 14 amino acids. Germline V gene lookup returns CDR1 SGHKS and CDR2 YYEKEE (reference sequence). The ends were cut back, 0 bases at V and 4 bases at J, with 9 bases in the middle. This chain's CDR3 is CASSLGLSSDTQYF. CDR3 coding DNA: TGTGCCAGCAGCTTGGGACTATCTTCAGATACGCAGTATTTT.

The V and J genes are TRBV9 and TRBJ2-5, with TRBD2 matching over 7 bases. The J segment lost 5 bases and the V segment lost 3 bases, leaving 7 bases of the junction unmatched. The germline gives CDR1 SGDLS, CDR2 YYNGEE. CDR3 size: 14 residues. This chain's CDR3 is CASSATLASETQYF. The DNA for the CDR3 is TGTGCCAGCAGCGCCACACTAGCGTCGGAGACCCAGTACTTC.

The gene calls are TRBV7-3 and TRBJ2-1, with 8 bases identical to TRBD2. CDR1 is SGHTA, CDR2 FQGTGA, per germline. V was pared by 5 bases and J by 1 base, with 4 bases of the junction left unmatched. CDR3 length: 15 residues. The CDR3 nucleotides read TGTGCCAGCAGCCCCGGGGGGGCGTCCTACAATGAGCAGTTCTTC. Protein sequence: CASSPGGASYNEQFF. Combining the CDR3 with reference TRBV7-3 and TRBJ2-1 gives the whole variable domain GAGVSQTPSNKVTEKGKYVELRCDPISGHTALYWYRQSLGQGPEFLIYFQGTGAADDSGLPNDRFFAVRPEGSVSTLKIQRTERGDSAVYLCASSPGGASYNEQFFGPGTRLTVL.

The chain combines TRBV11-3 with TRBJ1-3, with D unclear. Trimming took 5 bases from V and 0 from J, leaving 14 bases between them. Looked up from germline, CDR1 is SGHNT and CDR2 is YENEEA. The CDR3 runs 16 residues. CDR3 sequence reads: CASSPTRLVSGNTIYF. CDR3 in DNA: TGTGCCAGCAGCCCGACGCGACTGGTCTCTGGAAACACCATATATTTT.

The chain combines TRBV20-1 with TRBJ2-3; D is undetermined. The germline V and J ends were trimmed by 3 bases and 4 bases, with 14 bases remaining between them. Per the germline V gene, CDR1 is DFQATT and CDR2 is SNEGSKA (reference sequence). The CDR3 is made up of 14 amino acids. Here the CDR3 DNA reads TGCAGTGCTAGTCCCTGGGCAGTTGCAGATACGCAGTATTTT. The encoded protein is CSASPWAVADTQYF.

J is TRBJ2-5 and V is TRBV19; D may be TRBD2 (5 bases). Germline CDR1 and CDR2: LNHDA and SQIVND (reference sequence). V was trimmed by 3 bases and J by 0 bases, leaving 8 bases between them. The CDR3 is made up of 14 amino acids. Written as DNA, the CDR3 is TGTGCCAGTAGTATTTGGGAGAACCAAGAGACCCAGTACTTC. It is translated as CASSIWENQETQYF.